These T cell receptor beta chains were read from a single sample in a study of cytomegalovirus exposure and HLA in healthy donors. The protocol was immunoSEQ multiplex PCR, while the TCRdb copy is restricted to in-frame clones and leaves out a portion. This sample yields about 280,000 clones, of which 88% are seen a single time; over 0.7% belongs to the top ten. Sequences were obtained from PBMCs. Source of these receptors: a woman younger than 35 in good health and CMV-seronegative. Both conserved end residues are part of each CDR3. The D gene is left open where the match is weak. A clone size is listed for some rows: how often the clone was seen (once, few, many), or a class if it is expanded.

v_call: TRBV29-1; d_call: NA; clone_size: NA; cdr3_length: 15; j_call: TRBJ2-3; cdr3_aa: CSVKNRDKTPDTQYF; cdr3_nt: TGCAGCGTTAAAAACCGGGACAAAACCCCAGATACGCAGTATTTT
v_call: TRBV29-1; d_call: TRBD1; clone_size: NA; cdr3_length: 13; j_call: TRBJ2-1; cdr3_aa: CSFRTGDYNEQFF; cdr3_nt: TGCAGCTTCCGGACAGGGGACTACAATGAGCAGTTCTTC
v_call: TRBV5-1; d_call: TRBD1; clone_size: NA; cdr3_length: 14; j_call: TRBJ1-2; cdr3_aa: CASSPGTGGNGYTF; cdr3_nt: TGCGCCAGCAGCCCCGGGACAGGAGGGAACGGCTACACCTTC
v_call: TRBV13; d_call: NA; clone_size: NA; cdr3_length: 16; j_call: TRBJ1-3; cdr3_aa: CASRPKGVEGGNTIYF; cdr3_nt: TGTGCCAGCAGGCCCAAGGGGGTAGAGGGTGGAAACACCATATATTTT
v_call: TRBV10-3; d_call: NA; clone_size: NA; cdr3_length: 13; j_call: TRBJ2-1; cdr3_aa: CAIKGVSYNEQFF; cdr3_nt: TGTGCCATCAAAGGGGTCAGCTACAATGAGCAGTTCTTC
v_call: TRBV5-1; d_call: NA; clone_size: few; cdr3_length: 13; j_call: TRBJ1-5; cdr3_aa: CASSSSGDQPQHF; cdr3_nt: TGCGCCAGCAGCTCCTCCGGGGATCAGCCCCAGCATTTT
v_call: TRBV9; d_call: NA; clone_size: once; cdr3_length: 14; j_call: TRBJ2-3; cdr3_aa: CASSDRVEADTQYF; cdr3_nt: TGTGCCAGCAGCGACAGGGTAGAGGCAGATACGCAGTATTTT
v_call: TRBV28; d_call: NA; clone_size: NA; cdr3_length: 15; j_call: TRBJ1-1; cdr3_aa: CASRAFRGLNTEAFF; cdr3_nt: TGTGCCAGCAGAGCATTCAGGGGTCTGAACACTGAAGCTTTCTTT
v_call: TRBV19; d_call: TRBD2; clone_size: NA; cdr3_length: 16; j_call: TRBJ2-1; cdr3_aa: CASAGSGRVTYNEQFF; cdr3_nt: TGTGCCAGCGCGGGTAGCGGGAGGGTAACCTACAATGAGCAGTTCTTC
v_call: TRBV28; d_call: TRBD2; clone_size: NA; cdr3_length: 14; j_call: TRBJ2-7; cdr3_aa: CASSYLAGSWEQYF; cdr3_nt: TGTGCCAGCAGTTACCTAGCGGGCTCTTGGGAGCAGTACTTC
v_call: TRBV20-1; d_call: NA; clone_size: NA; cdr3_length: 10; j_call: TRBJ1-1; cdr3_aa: CSARAREAFF; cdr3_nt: TGCAGTGCTAGGGCTCGTGAAGCTTTCTTT
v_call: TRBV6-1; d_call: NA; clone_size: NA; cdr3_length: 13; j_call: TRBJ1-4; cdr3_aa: CASLRTTNEKLFF; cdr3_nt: TGTGCCAGCTTGAGGACAACTAATGAAAAACTGTTTTTT
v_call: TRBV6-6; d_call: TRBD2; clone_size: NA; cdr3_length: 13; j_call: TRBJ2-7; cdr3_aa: CASSPTSGYEQYF; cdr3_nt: TGTGCCAGCAGCCCTACTAGCGGCTACGAGCAGTACTTC
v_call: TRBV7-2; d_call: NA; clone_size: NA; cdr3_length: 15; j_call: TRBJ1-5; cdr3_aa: CASSLAGAGDQPQHF; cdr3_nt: TGTGCCAGCAGCTTAGCGGGGGCGGGGGATCAGCCCCAGCATTTT
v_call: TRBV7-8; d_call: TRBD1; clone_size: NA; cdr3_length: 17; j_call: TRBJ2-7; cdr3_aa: CASRQGPSRGRGYEQYF; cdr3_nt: TGTGCCAGCAGACAGGGGCCTTCCCGGGGTCGTGGGTACGAGCAGTACTTC
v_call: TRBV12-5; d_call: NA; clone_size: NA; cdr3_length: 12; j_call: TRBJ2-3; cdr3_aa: CASGPPRDTQYF; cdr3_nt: TGTGCTAGTGGTCCCCCTAGGGATACGCAGTATTTT
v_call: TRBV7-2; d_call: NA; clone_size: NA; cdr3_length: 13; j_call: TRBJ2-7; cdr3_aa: CASSLGGGGEQYF; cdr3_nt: TGTGCCAGCAGCTTAGGAGGGGGTGGCGAGCAGTACTTC
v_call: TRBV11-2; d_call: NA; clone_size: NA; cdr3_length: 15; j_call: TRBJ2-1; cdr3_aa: CASSLEGALIGKQFF; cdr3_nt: TGTGCCAGCAGCTTAGAAGGAGCCCTTATCGGGAAACAGTTCTTC
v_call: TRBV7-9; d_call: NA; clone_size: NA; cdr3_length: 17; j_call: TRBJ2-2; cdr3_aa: CASSLAGLYANTGELFF; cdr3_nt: TGTGCCAGCAGCTTAGCGGGCCTGTACGCGAACACCGGGGAGCTGTTTTTT
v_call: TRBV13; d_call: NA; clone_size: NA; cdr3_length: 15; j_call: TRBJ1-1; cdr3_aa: CASSFGGGTNTEAFF; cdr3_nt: TGTGCCAGCAGCTTCGGGGGAGGGACGAACACTGAAGCTTTCTTT
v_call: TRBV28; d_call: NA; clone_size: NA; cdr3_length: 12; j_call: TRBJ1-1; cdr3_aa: CASSPGLRIAFF; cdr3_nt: TGTGCCAGCAGTCCCGGACTACGGATTGCTTTCTTT
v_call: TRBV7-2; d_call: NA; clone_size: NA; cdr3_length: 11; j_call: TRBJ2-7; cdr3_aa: CASGRRYEQYF; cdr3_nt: TGTGCCAGCGGGCGACGGTACGAGCAGTACTTC
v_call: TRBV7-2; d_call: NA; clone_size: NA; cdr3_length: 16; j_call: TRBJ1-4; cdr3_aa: CASSLQQGATNEKLFF; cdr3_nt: TGTGCCAGCAGTCTCCAACAGGGTGCAACTAATGAAAAACTGTTTTTT
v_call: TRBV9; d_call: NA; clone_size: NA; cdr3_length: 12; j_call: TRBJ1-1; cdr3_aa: CASSAGGTEAFF; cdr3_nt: TGTGCCAGCAGCGCCGGGGGCACTGAAGCTTTCTTT
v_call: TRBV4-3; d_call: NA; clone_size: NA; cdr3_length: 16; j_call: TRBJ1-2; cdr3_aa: CASSQALGSAAYGYTF; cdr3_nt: TGCGCCAGCAGCCAAGCGCTAGGATCTGCAGCCTATGGCTACACCTTC
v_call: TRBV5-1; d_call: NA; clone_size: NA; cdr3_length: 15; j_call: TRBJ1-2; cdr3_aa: CASSLALGRDYGYTF; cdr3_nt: TGCGCCAGCAGCTTGGCCCTAGGCAGGGACTATGGCTACACCTTC
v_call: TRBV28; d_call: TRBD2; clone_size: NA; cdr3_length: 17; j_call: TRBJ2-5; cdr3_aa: CASSMTKGSLAEETQYF; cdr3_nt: TGTGCCAGCAGCATGACAAAGGGCTCGCTAGCGGAAGAGACCCAGTACTTC
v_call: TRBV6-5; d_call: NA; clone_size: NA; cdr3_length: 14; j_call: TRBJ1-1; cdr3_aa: CASSYRGARNEAFF; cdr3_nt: TGTGCCAGCAGTTACCGCGGGGCGCGGAATGAAGCTTTCTTT
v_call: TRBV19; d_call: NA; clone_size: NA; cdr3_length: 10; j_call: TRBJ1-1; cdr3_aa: CASKGTEAFF; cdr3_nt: TGTGCCAGCAAGGGGACTGAAGCTTTCTTT
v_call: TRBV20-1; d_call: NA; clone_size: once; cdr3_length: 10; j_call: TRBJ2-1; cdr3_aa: CRTFANEQFF; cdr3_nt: TGCAGGACATTCGCAAATGAGCAGTTCTTC
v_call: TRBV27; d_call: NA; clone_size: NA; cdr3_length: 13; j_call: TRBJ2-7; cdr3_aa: CASRTQGVHEQYF; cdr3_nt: TGTGCCAGCAGGACTCAGGGTGTCCACGAGCAGTACTTC
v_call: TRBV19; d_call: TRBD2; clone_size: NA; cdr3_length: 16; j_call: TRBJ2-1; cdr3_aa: CASSIWGLAGANEQFF; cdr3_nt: TGTGCCAGTAGTATTTGGGGACTAGCGGGAGCCAATGAGCAGTTCTTC
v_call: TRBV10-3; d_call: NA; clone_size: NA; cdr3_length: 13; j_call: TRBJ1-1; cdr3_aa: CAIRGDKNTEAFF; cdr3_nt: TGTGCCATCAGAGGGGACAAGAACACTGAAGCTTTCTTT
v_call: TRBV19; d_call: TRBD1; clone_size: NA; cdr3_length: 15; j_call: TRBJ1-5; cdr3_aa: CASSIKGGGNQPQHF; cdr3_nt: TGTGCCAGTAGTATCAAAGGGGGCGGGAATCAGCCCCAGCATTTT
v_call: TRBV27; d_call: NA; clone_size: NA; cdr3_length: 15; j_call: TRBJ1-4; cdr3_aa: CASSVNRVVNEKLFF; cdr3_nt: TGTGCCAGCAGTGTAAACAGGGTAGTCAATGAAAAACTGTTTTTT
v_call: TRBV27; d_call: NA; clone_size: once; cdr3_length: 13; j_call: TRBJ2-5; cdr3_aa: CASSRGVWETQYF; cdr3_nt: TGTGCCAGCAGCAGAGGTGTCTGGGAGACCCAGTACTTC
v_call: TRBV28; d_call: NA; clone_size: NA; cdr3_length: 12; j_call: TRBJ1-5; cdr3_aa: CASRQQNQPQHF; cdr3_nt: TGTGCCAGCAGGCAACAGAATCAGCCCCAGCATTTT
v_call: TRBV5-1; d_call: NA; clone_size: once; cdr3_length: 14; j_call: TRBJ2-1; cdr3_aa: CASSPYRGGVEQFF; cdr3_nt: TGCGCCAGCAGCCCCTACCGGGGTGGGGTTGAGCAGTTCTTC
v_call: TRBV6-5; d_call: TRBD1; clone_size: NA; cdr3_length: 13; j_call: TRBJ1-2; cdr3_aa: CASSDGTGGGYTF; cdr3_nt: TGTGCCAGCAGTGACGGGACAGGGGGCGGCTACACCTTC